These 21 T cell receptor beta chains came from one sample sequenced in a study of CD8+ T cells in alopecia areata. Noted treatment: oral pan-JAK inhibitor, 5-10 mg twice daily. cDNA serving as the sequencing template came from extracted, reverse transcribed RNA. This table comes from immunoSEQ multiplex PCR, and its TCRdb copy is limited to in-frame clones, with some not included. The table shows 60,000 to 85,000 clones, with approximately 64% occurring only once. Sequencing was performed on CD8+ T cells sorted from blood, taken at week 24, from a patient treated with tofacitinib. The receptors originated from a human donor with alopecia areata.

The sample holds a few counts of this clone. CDR3 loop: CSVEGRGHLETQYF. The CDR3 bases are TGCAGCGTTGAAGGACGAGGGCACCTAGAGACCCAGTACTTC. V gene TRBV29-1 combines with J gene TRBJ2-5; perhaps TRBD2 as D (5 bases). The germline CDR1 and CDR2 sequences are SQVTM and ANQGSEA. The CDR3 extends over 14 amino acids. V was shortened by 1 base and J by 4 bases, with 13 bases between the two germline ends.

The CDR3 coding sequence is TGTGCCAGCAGCTTAGATCAGGGGATAGAAGAGACCCAGTACTTC. Amino acids: CASSLDQGIEETQYF. This chain uses TRBV7-9 with TRBJ2-5; a possible D gene is TRBD1 (6 bases). The germline V and J ends were trimmed by 1 base and 3 bases, with 12 bases remaining between them. The CDR3 length is 15 residues. CDR1 and CDR2 from the germline V gene are SEHNR and FQNEAQ (reference sequence).

This clone was counted only a few times. The rearrangement joins TRBV6-6 to TRBJ2-7; D remains unclear. Germline values: CDR1 MNHNY, CDR2 SVGAGI (reference sequence). Trimming took off 2 bases at V and 6 bases at J, with 5 bases between the two ends. The CDR3 length is 11 residues. The chain's CDR3 is CASSYGAEQYF. The CDR3 DNA reads as TGTGCCAGCAGTTACGGTGCCGAGCAGTACTTC.

The chain has TRBV7-8 and TRBJ2-5, with D tentatively TRBD2 (5 bases). The V end lost 1 base, the J end lost 5 bases, and 17 bases lay between the germline ends. Germline-derived CDR1 and CDR2 are SGHVS and FQNEAQ. The CDR3 contains 16 residues. This CDR3 reads CASSLGAGMTWETQYF. In nucleotides, the CDR3 is TGTGCCAGCAGCTTAGGGGCCGGGATGACTTGGGAGACCCAGTACTTC. The full variable domain, in which reference TRBV7-8 and TRBJ2-5 provide the parts outside the CDR3, is GAGVSQSPRYKVAKRGQDVALRCDPISGHVSLFWYQQALGQGPEFLTYFQNEAQLDKSGLPSDRFFAERPEGSVSTLKIQRTQQEDSAVYLCASSLGAGMTWETQYFGPGTRLLVL.

The chain joins TRBV19 to TRBJ2-1; 8 bases fit TRBD1. CDR3 length equals 14 residues. V trimming: 7 bases; J trimming: 1 base; junction bases outside the gene matches: 3. CDR1 and CDR2 from the germline V gene are LNHDA and SQIVND (reference sequence). The CDR3 sequence is CASIGQGSYNEQFF. The CDR3 bases are TGTGCCAGTATCGGACAGGGATCCTACAATGAGCAGTTCTTC.

There are a few counts of this clone. V usage is TRBV10-3 and J usage is TRBJ2-2; the match to TRBD1 covers 8 bases. V lost 6 bases to trimming and J lost 2 bases; unmatched junction nucleotides: 5. Germline V gives CDR1 ENHRY, CDR2 SYGVKD. The length of the CDR3 is 15 residues. The CDR3 DNA reads as TGTGCCATCAGACCGGGACAGGTTAACACCGGGGAGCTGTTTTTT. Its protein product is CAIRPGQVNTGELFF.

The rearrangement links TRBV19 to TRBJ1-2; 12 nucleotides agree with TRBD1. The CDR3 loop spans 15 amino acids. CDR1 is LNHDA, CDR2 SQIVND, per germline (reference sequence). V was pared by 3 bases and J by 4 bases, with 3 bases of the junction left unmatched. The DNA of the CDR3 is TGTGCCAGTAGTATCGGGACAGGGGGCTCCTATGGCTACACCTTC. Residues: CASSIGTGGSYGYTF. The variable domain in full, completed from reference TRBV19 and TRBJ1-2, reads DGGITQSPKYLFRKEGQNVTLSCEQNLNHDAMYWYRQDPGQGLRLIYYSQIVNDFQKGDIAEGYSVSREKKESFPLTVTSAQKNPTAFYLCASSIGTGGSYGYTFGSGTRLTVV.

This chain joins TRBV4-1 and TRBJ1-1; D call uncertain. V lost 1 base, J lost 4 bases, and 10 bases lay in between. The CDR3 is 14 residues long. The germline gives CDR1 MGHRA, CDR2 YSYEKL. This CDR3 is CASSQVSLSTEAFF. The CDR3, as DNA: TGCGCCAGCAGCCAAGTAAGTCTAAGCACTGAAGCTTTCTTT.

A single count supports this clone. The chain couples TRBV9 to TRBJ2-1; TRBD2 matches 7 bases. Germline loops: CDR1 SGDLS, CDR2 YYNGEE. J lost 10 bases, V lost 3 bases, and 13 bases had no gene match. CDR3 length: 15 residues. CDR3 loop: CASSAWASGHPEQFF. The CDR3 DNA reads as TGTGCCAGCAGCGCCTGGGCTAGCGGTCATCCGGAGCAGTTCTTC.

The chain combines TRBV14 with TRBJ2-1; TRBD1 matches at 7 bases. This CDR3 has 14 residues. Germline V gene sequence: CDR1 SGHDN, CDR2 FVKESK. V shed 6 bases and J 8 bases; nucleotides not matched to a gene: 10. CDR3 in amino acids: CASRTLGGQDEQFF. In DNA, the CDR3 is TGTGCCAGCAGGACTTTAGGGGGCCAGGATGAGCAGTTCTTC.

The chain combines TRBV9 with TRBJ2-1, with 12 bases matching TRBD2. V gave up 3 bases and J gave up 7 bases; unmatched junction bases: 5. Germline V gene lookup returns CDR1 SGDLS and CDR2 YYNGEE. The CDR3 length is 15 residues. The CDR3 spells CASSGLAGGLNEQFF. CDR3 DNA: TGTGCCAGCAGCGGGCTAGCGGGGGGGCTAAATGAGCAGTTCTTC.

A few counts support this clone. This chain uses TRBV6-5 with TRBJ2-7, with D possibly being TRBD1 or TRBD2 (5 bases each). CDR3 length equals 14 residues. Trimming removed 0 bases at V and 5 bases at J, with 11 bases between. CDR1 and CDR2 (germline): MNHEY, SVGAGI. The CDR3 here is CASSYSSRDHEQYF. The CDR3 DNA reads as TGTGCCAGCAGTTACTCATCCAGGGACCACGAGCAGTACTTC.

V gene TRBV5-1 combines with J gene TRBJ1-1; D may be TRBD1 (5 bases). The germline V gene encodes CDR1 SGHRS and CDR2 YFSETQ. The CDR3 has 16 residues. The V end was cut by 1 base, the J end by 1 base, with 14 bases between. The CDR3 region has the DNA TGCGCCAGCAGCTTGCGATGGGGACCGCAGAACACTGAAGCTTTCTTT. It specifies CASSLRWGPQNTEAFF.

Only a few counts were recorded for this clone. The V gene is TRBV7-9, the J gene TRBJ2-5; 12 bases are a match to TRBD2. Unmatched junction bases numbered 3, after V lost 4 bases and J lost 3 bases. Germline CDR1 reads SEHNR; CDR2 reads FQNEAQ (reference sequence). This CDR3 has 15 amino acids. CDR3 sequence reads: CASSSASGREETQYF. For the CDR3, the DNA is TGTGCCAGCAGCTCAGCTAGCGGGAGGGAAGAGACCCAGTACTTC.

The chain couples TRBV13 to TRBJ2-4; 7 bases match TRBD1. CDR3 length: 15 amino acids. CDR1 and CDR2 (germline): PRHDT, FYEKMQ (reference sequence). The junction had 5 bases not matched to a gene; V was cut back by 3 bases and J by 3 bases. CDR3 sequence reads: CASSFGTVGKNIQYF. The CDR3 coding sequence is TGTGCCAGCAGCTTCGGGACAGTGGGCAAAAACATTCAGTACTTC.

The chain joins TRBV7-9 to TRBJ2-6, with 13 bases fitting TRBD2. The CDR3 extends over 18 amino acids. CDR1 SEHNR and CDR2 FQNEAQ come from the germline V gene (reference sequence). V dropped 4 bases and J dropped 3; count of bases not matched to a gene: 6. This CDR3 is CASSSGLAGVGGANVLTF. Written as DNA, the CDR3 is TGTGCCAGCAGCTCCGGACTAGCGGGAGTGGGTGGGGCCAACGTCCTGACTTTC.

The rearrangement links TRBV7-3 to TRBJ2-5; D may be TRBD1 or TRBD2 (6 bases each). The germline gives CDR1 SGHTA, CDR2 FQGTGA. The CDR3 totals 13 residues. Trimming took 2 bases from V and 5 from J, leaving 9 bases between them. The CDR3 DNA sequence: TGTGCCAGCAGCTTAGTAGGGGGGGAGACCCAGTACTTC. Translated: CASSLVGGETQYF.

CDR3 sequence: CASSLRGRYMNTEAFF. CDR3 coding DNA: TGTGCCAGCAGTTTAAGGGGCCGTTACATGAACACTGAAGCTTTCTTT. The gene calls are TRBV28 and TRBJ1-1; tentative D call: TRBD1 (5 bases). CDR1 and CDR2 (germline): MDHEN, SYDVKM. The CDR3 runs to 16 residues. V dropped 2 bases and J dropped 0 bases, with 13 bases sitting between them.

This clone was recorded a few times. This rearrangement joins TRBV27 to TRBJ1-2; no firm D call. The CDR3 is made up of 13 amino acids. V lost 3 bases to trimming and J lost 4 bases, with 9 bases between them. Germline V CDR1 and CDR2: MNHEY, SMNVEV (reference sequence). The CDR3 nucleotides read TGTGCCAGCAGTTTCAGCAGTGGCTATGGCTACACCTTC. Amino acid sequence: CASSFSSGYGYTF.

This clone was seen a handful of times. The rearrangement joins TRBV9 to TRBJ2-2, with 9 bases that match TRBD1. The germline CDR1 and CDR2 sequences are SGDLS and YYNGEE. J was trimmed by 1 base and V by 3 bases; bases with no gene match: 1. The CDR3 has 15 amino acids. DNA for the CDR3: TGTGCCAGCAGCGGGACAGGGGTGAACACCGGGGAGCTGTTTTTT. As protein: CASSGTGVNTGELFF.

This clone was seen a handful of times. The chain is built from TRBV10-3 and TRBJ1-5; D might be TRBD1 (5 bases). The V gene lost 6 bases and the J gene lost 4 bases, with 10 bases spanning the gap. This CDR3 region has 13 residues. CDR1 and CDR2 from the germline V gene are ENHRY and SYGVKD. In DNA, the CDR3 is TGTGCCATCAGCAATGACAGAAATCAGCCCCAGCATTTT. Its protein is CAISNDRNQPQHF.